This entry features one T cell receptor (beta chain) sequence. Its antigen is still unknown. This specimen comes from a study of shared clonotypes between healthy human individuals. On the study more broadly: With ages of 18 to 49, the donors were a couple of women and three men. General study results and limits: An expected dependence of interdonor clonotype sharing on sequencing depth was noted.

Each subset's genomic DNA was shared equally among a number of immunoSEQ plates. Sequencing used immunoSEQ multiplex PCR; TCRdb keeps in-frame clones, though not all of them. This sample carries 530,000 or so clones, over 60% of them seen once, and the ten largest clones take roughly an eighth. CDR1 is SEHNR and CDR2 is FQNEAQ in the germline V gene (reference sequence). The CDR3 is 18 residues long. V was trimmed by 5 bases and J by 2 bases, leaving 25 bases between them. The receptor was isolated from a woman aged 40 to 55 in good health. Some clones in this sample may be carry-over from other donors' samples. Sequencing used PBMCs. The chain is built from TRBV7-9 and TRBJ2-7, with D maybe TRBD2 (7 bases). The CDR3 DNA sequence: TGTGCCAGCAGCGCAAGGGGGGCTAGCGGAGCGAGCCCCTACGAGCAGTACTTC. It is translated as CASSARGASGASPYEQYF. Looking up the rest from reference TRBV7-9 and TRBJ2-7 gives the full variable domain: DTGVSQNPRHKITKRGQNVTFRCDPISEHNRLYWYRQTLGQGPEFLTYFQNEAQLEKSRLLSDRFSAERPKGSFSTLEIQRTEQGDSAMYLCASSARGASGASPYEQYFGPGTRLTVT.